The source of this T cell receptor beta chain is a study of graft-versus-host responses after intestinal transplantation. On the study more broadly: Every recipient had anti-thymocyte globulin induction and 2 to 4 years of tacrolimus plus steroids. Broader study findings: Peak levels of circulating GvH clones tracked with early post-transplant HvG declines. Allograft clonal ratios (graft-versus-host to host-versus-graft) were high in patients who had graft-donor T cell macrochimerism.

TCRdb keeps only in-frame clones here, not all; method: immunoSEQ multiplex PCR. The table lists roughly 9,400 clones, roughly 94% of them singletons. As for this clone: Its antigen is currently unknown.

V lost 3 bases and J lost 6; bases outside the gene matches: 6. This CDR3 has 16 amino acids. CDR1 SGHRS and CDR2 YFSETQ come from the germline V gene. The chain recombines TRBV5-1 with TRBJ2-2, with 12 bases that match TRBD1. The sequence was obtained from a human patient who received an intestinal transplant, so some T cells may come from the graft donor. The material sequenced was PBMCs, taken 8 days after intestinal transplant. The CDR3 loop reads CASSSTGQGAPGELFF. In nucleotides, the CDR3 is TGCGCCAGCAGCTCCACGGGACAGGGGGCACCCGGGGAGCTGTTTTTT.